Included here is one T cell receptor (beta chain) sequence, with context. Its matching antigen is unknown. This sample was taken from a study of shared clonotypes between healthy human individuals. At the level of the study: Researchers assigned three CD4 naive, three CD4 memory, two CD8 naive and one CD8 memory plate to each donor. Overall study findings and caveats: Sharing of clonotypes among donors was expected to vary with sequencing depth.

How the authors handled the data: ImmunoSEQ supplied junction-only sequences lacking quality scores, so filtering was different. TCRdb keeps only in-frame clones here, not all; method: immunoSEQ multiplex PCR. V and J calls and clone size are copied from that table; D and trimming were computed from the DNA. This table holds 1.4 million to 1.5 million clones, roughly 96% found once. The donor cohort consisted entirely of Caucasian adults residing in Nashville, Tennessee. Trimming removed 3 bases from V and 3 bases from J; junction bases left unmatched: 8. There are 15 residues in the CDR3. Germline lookup yields CDR1 SEHNR and CDR2 FQNEAQ (reference sequence).

The rearrangement links TRBV7-9 to TRBJ2-7; 7 nucleotides align to TRBD2. This receptor was identified in a man aged 25 to 40 in good health. The specimen was naive CD4+ T cells sorted from blood. Subset defined: CD45RA+ positively selected. CDR3 nucleotides: TGTGCCAGCAGCTTCCAAGGGACTACCCACTACGAGCAGTACTTC. It codes for CASSFQGTTHYEQYF.